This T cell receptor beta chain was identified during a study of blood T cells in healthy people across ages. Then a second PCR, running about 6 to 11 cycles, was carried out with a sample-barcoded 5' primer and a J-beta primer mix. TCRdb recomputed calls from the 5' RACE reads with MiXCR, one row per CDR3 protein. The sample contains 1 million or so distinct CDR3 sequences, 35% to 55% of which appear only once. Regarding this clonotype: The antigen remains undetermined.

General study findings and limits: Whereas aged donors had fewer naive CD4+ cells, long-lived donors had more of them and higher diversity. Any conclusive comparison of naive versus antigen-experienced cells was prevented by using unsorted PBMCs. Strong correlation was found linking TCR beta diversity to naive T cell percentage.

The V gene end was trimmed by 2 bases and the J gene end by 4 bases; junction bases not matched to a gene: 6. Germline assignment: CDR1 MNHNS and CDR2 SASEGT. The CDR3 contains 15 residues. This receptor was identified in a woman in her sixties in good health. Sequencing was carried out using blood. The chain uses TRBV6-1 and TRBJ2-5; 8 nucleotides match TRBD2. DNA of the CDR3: TGTGCCAGCAGTGAACGGACTAGCTGGGGAGAGACCCAGTACTTC. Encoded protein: CASSERTSWGETQYF.